The 2 T cell receptor beta chains listed next were all sequenced from one sample in a study of STAT5B mutations in CD4+ large granular lymphocyte leukemia. TCRdb's copy holds only in-frame clones and misses some; the assay was immunoSEQ multiplex PCR. The sample has more than 25,000 clones, over 70% seen once. The sequenced sample consisted of CD4+ T cells from blood buffy coats. These receptor sequences come from a human donor in good health.

V usage is TRBV5-3 and J usage is TRBJ2-7, with 12 bases lining up with TRBD2. TRBV5-3 is marked as an open reading frame, function uncertain. The junction had 7 bases not matched to a gene; V was cut back by 6 bases and J by 3 bases. The CDR3 spans 15 residues. CDR3 protein: CARILTSGGLYEQYV. For the CDR3, the DNA is TGTGCCAGAATCCTGACTAGCGGGGGCCTCTACGAGCAGTACGTC.

The chain recombines TRBV6-1 with TRBJ2-4; 8 bases line up with TRBD2. Trimming at V came to 3 bases and at J to 6 bases, leaving 10 bases not matched to a gene. The CDR3 length is 16 residues. Germline CDR1 MNHNS, CDR2 SASEGT. CDR3 sequence (DNA): TGTGCCAGCAGTGATAGGTCCGCAGCGGGAGTAAACATTCAGTACTTC. This sequence encodes CASSDRSAAGVNIQYF.